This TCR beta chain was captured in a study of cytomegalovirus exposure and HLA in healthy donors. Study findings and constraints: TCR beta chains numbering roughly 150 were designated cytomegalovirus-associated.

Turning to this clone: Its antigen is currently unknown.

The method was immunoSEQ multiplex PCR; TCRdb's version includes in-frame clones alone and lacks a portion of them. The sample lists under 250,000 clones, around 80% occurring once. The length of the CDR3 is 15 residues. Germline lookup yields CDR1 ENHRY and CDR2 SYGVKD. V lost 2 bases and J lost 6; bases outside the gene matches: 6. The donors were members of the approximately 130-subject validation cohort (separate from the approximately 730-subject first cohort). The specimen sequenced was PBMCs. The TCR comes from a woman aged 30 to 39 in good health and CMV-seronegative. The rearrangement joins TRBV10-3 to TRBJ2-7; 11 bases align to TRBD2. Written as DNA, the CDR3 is TGTGCCATCAGTGAGCCAATAGCGGGGGGGCTCGAGCAGTACTTC. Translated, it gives CAISEPIAGGLEQYF.